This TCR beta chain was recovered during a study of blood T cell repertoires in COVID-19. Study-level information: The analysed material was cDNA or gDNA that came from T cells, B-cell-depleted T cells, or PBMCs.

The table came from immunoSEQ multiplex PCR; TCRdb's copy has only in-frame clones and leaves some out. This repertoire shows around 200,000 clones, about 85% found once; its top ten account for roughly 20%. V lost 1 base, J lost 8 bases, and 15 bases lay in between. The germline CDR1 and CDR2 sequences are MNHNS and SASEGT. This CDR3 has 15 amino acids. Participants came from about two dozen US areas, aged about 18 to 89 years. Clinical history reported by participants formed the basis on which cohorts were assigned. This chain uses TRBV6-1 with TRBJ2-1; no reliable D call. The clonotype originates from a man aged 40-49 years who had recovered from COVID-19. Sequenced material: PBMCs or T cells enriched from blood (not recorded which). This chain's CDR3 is CASSEGPGLLYEQFF. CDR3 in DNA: TGTGCCAGCAGTGAAGGCCCGGGTCTGTTGTATGAGCAGTTCTTC.